This entry concerns a single T cell receptor beta chain. Treatment here: 19 received Ad26.COV2.S at low or high dose, single or two shots; roughly 5 received placebo; per-sample allocation not given. Samples analyzed were those drawn on day 63 after the first vaccine or placebo injection. Here immunoSEQ multiplex PCR was the method, and the copy in TCRdb shows in-frame clones only, minus some. The sample comprises approximately 340,000 clones, about 88% of which are singletons, and 2.5% to 3.5% rests with the top ten. This sample is part of a study of Ad26.COV2.S vaccination and SARS-CoV-2 variants. Overall study: Sample donor was a member of the COV1001 Ad26.COV2.S trial arm.

The V end lost 1 base, the J end lost 3 bases, and 6 bases lay between the germline ends. This CDR3 region has 14 residues. Sequences were derived from peripheral blood, sampled in a trial of Ad26.COV2.S vaccine versus placebo. The rearrangement links TRBV23-1 to TRBJ2-2; D is ambiguous. TRBV23-1 has ORF status, its function being uncertain. The clonotype comes from a person aged 18-65 years who received the Ad26.COV2.S COVID-19 vaccine or a placebo. CDR3 amino acids: CASSQFPDTGELFF. The DNA for the CDR3 is TGCGCCAGCAGTCAATTCCCGGACACCGGGGAGCTGTTTTTT.